A single sample gave rise to the 29 T cell receptor beta chains below, sequenced in a study of vaccination and CD4 T cells after COVID-19. These receptors lack a known antigen. Sequencing of the DNA from cultured CD4+ T cells was carried out with the Oncomine TCR Beta short-read assay. TCRdb reprocessed the PCR reads with MiXCR, giving one entry per CDR3 protein. The repertoire holds 7,100 or so distinct CDR3 sequences, around 72% seen once, with approximately 15% in the top ten. Treatment noted: roughly 11-day PBMC culture with coronavirus spike peptide pools or control peptides (ViraFEST assay). The sample consisted of CD4+ T cells from blood, cultured in vitro. The receptors come from a human donor who had recovered from COVID-19.

The V and J genes are TRBV20-1 and TRBJ1-6; D is unclear. Looked up from germline, CDR1 is DFQATT and CDR2 is SNEGSKA (reference sequence). The CDR3 runs to 13 residues. The V and J ends lost 0 bases and 13 bases respectively, with 13 bases between them. The CDR3 coding sequence is TGCAGTGCTAGAGACCTAGGGTCGGGTCCCCTCCACTTT. Translated: CSARDLGSGPLHF.

CDR3 in DNA: TGTGCCAGCAGAAGACTAGCGGGAGAAGTCAACGAGCAGTACTTC. It translates to CASRRLAGEVNEQYF. V and J are TRBV6-4 and TRBJ2-7; TRBD2 aligns across 12 bases. Germline loops: CDR1 MRHNA, CDR2 SNTAGT. This CDR3 has 15 amino acids. With 6 bases clipped from V and 5 bases from J, the junction kept 8 bases outside the gene matches.

This chain links TRBV20-1 with TRBJ2-7, with TRBD2 matching over 7 bases. There are 12 residues in the CDR3. Trimming removed 6 bases from V and 0 bases from J; junction bases left unmatched: 2. Germline V gene sequence: CDR1 DFQATT, CDR2 SNEGSKA (reference sequence). The CDR3 spells CSATSDSYEQYF. The CDR3 bases are TGCAGTGCAACTAGCGACTCCTACGAGCAGTACTTC.

The rearrangement joins TRBV25-1 to TRBJ2-3; TRBD2 might be the D (5 bases). Deletions cut 4 bases from V and 1 base from J, with 12 bases between. The CDR3 has 15 amino acids. Germline V CDR1 and CDR2: MGHDK, SYGVNS. The CDR3 spells CASSVTGIRTDTQYF. In nucleotides, the CDR3 is TGTGCCAGCAGTGTAACCGGGATCCGCACAGATACGCAGTATTTT.

The chain joins TRBV24-1 to TRBJ1-2; 10 bases match TRBD1. Trimming took 5 bases from V and 1 from J; bases not matched to a gene: 12. The CDR3 runs to 18 residues. CDR1 is KGHDR, CDR2 SFDVKD, per germline. As DNA, the CDR3 is TGTGCCACCAGTGGGTCCCCGGGACAGGGGACTAATAACTATGGCTACACCTTC. It is translated as CATSGSPGQGTNNYGYTF.

This clonotype is medium-sized by share. The V call is TRBV12-3 or TRBV12-4, the J call TRBJ1-2; D is unresolved. Trimming removed 5 bases at V and 7 bases at J, with 11 bases between. The CDR3 runs 12 residues. DNA for the CDR3: TGTGCCAGCAGTCTCCAAGTGGGTGGCTACACCTTC. Protein sequence: CASSLQVGGYTF.

The CDR3 DNA follows: TGCAGTGCTCACCTTAGCGGGAAACATCCCTACGAGCAGTACTTC. This codes for CSAHLSGKHPYEQYF. The rearrangement uses TRBV20-1 and TRBJ2-7; 8 bases are shared with TRBD2. V was pared by 5 bases and J by 2 bases, with 11 bases of the junction left unmatched. CDR1 is DFQATT and CDR2 is SNEGSKA in the germline V gene (reference sequence). This CDR3 contains 15 residues.

CDR3 loop: CATQFQGGNQPQHF. In nucleotides, the CDR3 is TGTGCCACCCAGTTCCAAGGGGGCAATCAGCCCCAGCATTTT. V usage is TRBV6-1 and J usage is TRBJ1-5; a possible D gene is TRBD1 (5 bases). The germline V and J ends were trimmed by 10 bases and 2 bases, with 15 bases remaining between them. This CDR3 spans 14 amino acids. Per the germline V gene, CDR1 is MNHNS and CDR2 is SASEGT.

CDR3 loop: CASSLARGQPQHF. The CDR3 region has the DNA TGTGCCAGCAGCTTAGCTCGGGGTCAGCCCCAGCATTTT. The chain employs TRBV11-2 and TRBJ1-5; D unclear. With 1 base removed from V and 6 bases from J, the gap between germline ends came to 7 bases. This CDR3 has 13 amino acids. The germline V gene has CDR1 SGHAT and CDR2 FQNNGV.

The rearrangement links TRBV7-2 to TRBJ1-2, with 8 bases fitting TRBD1. This CDR3 is 16 amino acids long. Germline V gene sequence: CDR1 SGHTA, CDR2 FQGNSA. The V gene end was trimmed by 2 bases and the J gene end by 0 bases; junction bases not matched to a gene: 5. The DNA for the CDR3 is TGTGCCAGCAGCTTACAAGGGACAGGTCCTAACTATGGCTACACCTTC. It is translated as CASSLQGTGPNYGYTF. The whole variable domain, remainder taken from reference TRBV7-2 and TRBJ1-2, is GAGVSQSPSNKVTEKGKDVELRCDPISGHTALYWYRQSLGQGLEFLIYFQGNSAPDKSGLPSDRFSAERTGGSVSTLTIQRTQQEDSAVYLCASSLQGTGPNYGYTFGSGTRLTVV.

This chain uses TRBV28 with TRBJ1-6; 8 bases match TRBD1. CDR1 is MDHEN and CDR2 is SYDVKM in the germline V gene. Germline trimming cut 6 bases from V and 4 bases from J; bases unmatched to any gene: 2. This CDR3 spans 14 amino acids. As DNA, the CDR3 is TGTGCCAGCAGCCGGACAGGGTATAATTCACCCCTCCACTTT. This gives the protein CASSRTGYNSPLHF.

The chain carries TRBV6-2 or TRBV6-3 and TRBJ1-5, with D hard to call. V lost 9 bases, J lost 3 bases, and 12 bases lay in between. Germline CDR1 and CDR2: MNHEY and SVGEGT. CDR3 length: 13 residues. The CDR3 region has the DNA TGTGCCAGTTCGCCGAGGGTCAATCAGCCCCAGCATTTT. Translated, it gives CASSPRVNQPQHF.

This clonotype was recorded a few times. The V and J genes are TRBV5-1 and TRBJ2-7; 12 bases fit TRBD2. CDR1 is SGHRS and CDR2 is YFSETQ in the germline V gene. Losses at the gene ends were 4 bases for V and 5 bases for J; bases not matched to a gene: 10. The CDR3 has 16 residues. The CDR3 loop is CASSPRLAGVIDEQYF. CDR3 bases: TGCGCCAGCAGCCCAAGACTAGCGGGAGTTATAGACGAGCAGTACTTC.

This chain uses TRBV11-2 with TRBJ2-7, with TRBD1 matching 8 bases. Trimming removed 4 bases from V and 2 bases from J; junction bases left unmatched: 10. The CDR3 is 16 residues long. Germline V gives CDR1 SGHAT, CDR2 FQNNGV. CDR3 sequence reads: CASSWAGTGLTYEQYF. The CDR3 DNA follows: TGTGCCAGCAGCTGGGCCGGGACAGGTTTAACCTACGAGCAGTACTTC. The full variable domain, with the rest looked up from reference TRBV11-2 and TRBJ2-7, is EAGVAQSPRYKIIEKRQSVAFWCNPISGHATLYWYQQILGQGPKLLIQFQNNGVVDDSQLPKDRFSAERLKGVDSTLKIQPAKLEDSAVYLCASSWAGTGLTYEQYFGPGTRLTVT.

Here the CDR3 reads CASSEQPNTGELFF. As DNA, the CDR3 is TGTGCCAGCAGCGAACAGCCGAACACCGGGGAGCTGTTTTTT. The chain employs TRBV9 and TRBJ2-2; D ambiguous. The germline CDR1 and CDR2 sequences are SGDLS and YYNGEE. Trimming left V 3 bases short and J 0 bases short, with 6 bases between. There are 14 residues in the CDR3.

This chain links TRBV19 with TRBJ1-5; 9 bases agree with TRBD1. V lost 1 base to trimming and J lost 4 bases; unmatched junction nucleotides: 14. Germline CDR1 reads LNHDA; CDR2 reads SQIVND (reference sequence). CDR3 size: 19 residues. The CDR3, as DNA: TGTGCCAGTAGTATAGCCGGACAGGGGCCGCCGATGGGGAATCAGCCCCAGCATTTT. This gives the protein CASSIAGQGPPMGNQPQHF.

The gene calls are TRBV7-2 and TRBJ1-6; tentatively, D is TRBD1 (5 bases). CDR3 length equals 14 residues. With 5 bases removed from V and 10 bases from J, the gap between germline ends came to 15 bases. Germline loops: CDR1 SGHTA, CDR2 FQGNSA. The CDR3 nucleotides are TGTGCCAGCAGCAACACTGGGGGGGTGTCACCCCTCCACTTT. This translates into CASSNTGGVSPLHF.

This clonotype came up once. CDR3 amino acids: CASSPPGGWNTEAFF. The CDR3 nucleotides read TGTGCCAGCAGTCCCCCAGGAGGTTGGAACACTGAAGCTTTCTTT. The gene calls are TRBV28 and TRBJ1-1; D is ambiguous. Trimming left V 5 bases short and J 1 base short, with 14 bases between. The germline V gene has CDR1 MDHEN and CDR2 SYDVKM. CDR3 length: 15 amino acids. Filled out from reference TRBV28 and TRBJ1-1, the complete variable domain reads DVKVTQSSRYLVKRTGEKVFLECVQDMDHENMFWYRQDPGLGLRLIYFSYDVKMKEKGDIPEGYSVSREKKERFSLILESASTNQTSMYLCASSPPGGWNTEAFFGQGTRLTVV.

The chain has TRBV27 and TRBJ2-2, with a possible D match to TRBD2 (5 bases). Per the germline V gene, CDR1 is MNHEY and CDR2 is SMNVEV (reference sequence). CDR3 length: 15 residues. Between the trimmed V and J ends, which lost 2 bases and 7 bases, there was a span of 14 bases. The chain's CDR3 is CASSLVGRRYGELFF. In nucleotides, the CDR3 is TGTGCCAGCAGTTTAGTTGGGCGGAGGTACGGGGAGCTGTTTTTT.

This clonotype was seen only a few times. A junction boundary mismatches the germline segment, possibly from a read error. The rearrangement links TRBV7-6 to TRBJ2-5; TRBD2 aligns across 7 bases. CDR1 and CDR2 (germline): SGHVS, FNYEAQ. The CDR3 is made up of 14 amino acids. DNA for the CDR3: TGTGCTAGCAGCTTAGGCGGGAGTAGAGAGACCCAGTACTTC. The encoded protein is CASSLGGSRETQYF. Using reference TRBV7-6 and TRBJ2-5 for the parts outside the CDR3, the full variable domain is GAGVSQSPRYKVTKRGQDVALRCDPISGHVSLYWYRQALGQGPEFLTYFNYEAQQDKSGLPNDRFSAERPEGSISTLTIQRTEQRDSAMYRCASSLGGSRETQYFGPGTRLLVL.

This chain links TRBV30 with TRBJ1-5; 9 nucleotides align to TRBD1. The CDR3 totals 14 residues. CDR1 is GTSNPN and CDR2 is SVGIG in the germline V gene (reference sequence). Trimming at V came to 2 bases and at J to 4 bases, leaving 3 bases not matched to a gene. CDR3 region: CAWSPGQGNQPQHF. CDR3 in DNA: TGTGCCTGGAGTCCTGGACAGGGGAATCAGCCCCAGCATTTT.

This clonotype showed up just once. This chain links TRBV6-1 with TRBJ2-7; TRBD2 agrees at 7 bases. Germline loops: CDR1 MNHNS, CDR2 SASEGT. The CDR3 runs to 15 residues. The J segment lost 2 bases and the V segment lost 6 bases, leaving 10 bases of the junction unmatched. CDR3 coding DNA: TGTGCCAGCAGACCAAGACTAGCTGGGACCTACGAGCAGTACTTC. Amino acids: CASRPRLAGTYEQYF.

This chain links TRBV7-2 with TRBJ2-2; TRBD2 agrees at 14 bases. CDR3 length equals 17 residues. V dropped 5 bases and J dropped 6; count of bases not matched to a gene: 8. Germline loops: CDR1 SGHTA, CDR2 FQGNSA. CDR3 residues: CASSPRLAGGRPGELFF. The DNA for the CDR3 is TGTGCCAGCAGCCCTCGACTAGCGGGAGGGCGTCCCGGGGAGCTGTTTTTT.

V and J are TRBV7-9 and TRBJ2-1, with D perhaps matching TRBD2 (5 bases). V lost 2 bases, J lost 8 bases, and 16 bases lay in between. The CDR3 contains 15 residues. CDR1 and CDR2 (germline): SEHNR, FQNEAQ (reference sequence). CDR3 bases: TGTGCCAGCAGCTTAAAACCTAGCAGGTTGGATGAGCAGTTCTTC. Translating gives CASSLKPSRLDEQFF.

V usage is TRBV20-1 and J usage is TRBJ2-7, with TRBD2 identical over 12 bases. V was clipped by 3 bases and J by 6 bases; unmatched bases: 6. The CDR3 has 14 amino acids. Germline V CDR1 and CDR2: DFQATT, SNEGSKA (reference sequence). As DNA, the CDR3 is TGCAGTGCTAGTTTTGGGACTAGCGGGCTCGAGCAGTACTTC. Protein sequence: CSASFGTSGLEQYF.

Within the sample, this clonotype is hyperexpanded. V is TRBV24-1 and J is TRBJ1-1; 8 bases map to TRBD1. This CDR3 is built from 14 residues. V was pared by 4 bases and J by 9 bases, with 9 bases of the junction left unmatched. Germline CDR1 and CDR2: KGHDR and SFDVKD. CDR3 sequence reads: CATSDPRQGMKAFF. The CDR3 DNA sequence: TGTGCCACCAGTGACCCCAGACAGGGGATGAAAGCTTTCTTT.

This clonotype was seen once. The chain joins TRBV20-1 to TRBJ2-1; 14 nucleotides match TRBD2. Germline V gives CDR1 DFQATT, CDR2 SNEGSKA (reference sequence). J lost 6 bases, V lost 6 bases, and 7 bases had no gene match. The CDR3 runs to 15 residues. CDR3 region: CSAPGLAGGLNEQFF. The CDR3 coding sequence is TGCAGTGCCCCCGGACTAGCGGGAGGACTCAATGAGCAGTTCTTC.

The genes are TRBV20-1 and TRBJ2-5; 7 bases align to TRBD1. The CDR3 sequence is 13 residues long. Per the germline V gene, CDR1 is DFQATT and CDR2 is SNEGSKA (reference sequence). V trimming: 6 bases; J trimming: 0 bases; junction bases outside the gene matches: 4. The CDR3: CSASGQNQETQYF. In DNA form, the CDR3 reads TGCAGTGCATCGGGACAGAACCAAGAGACCCAGTACTTC.

This clonotype has more than one count but fewer than ten. The CDR3 DNA reads as TGCAGTGCTGGACAGGGGGGAAACTCTGAAGCTTTCTTT. The encoded protein is CSAGQGGNSEAFF. J is TRBJ1-1 and V is TRBV20-1, with TRBD1 matching 10 bases. In germline, CDR1 is DFQATT, CDR2 SNEGSKA (reference sequence). V trimming: 5 bases; J trimming: 6 bases; junction bases outside the gene matches: 6. The length of the CDR3 is 13 residues.